One sample yielded the 19 T cell receptor beta chains listed below, sequenced in a study of patients and donors after allogeneic stem cell transplantation. TCRdb reprocessed the RT-PCR reads with MiXCR, giving one entry per CDR3 protein. The sample carries over 10,000 distinct CDR3 sequences, about 23% recorded once. Sequences were obtained from blood, either unsorted or a sorted T cell fraction (not recorded which). Receptor source: a human donor who was either an allogeneic HSCT recipient or a stem cell or donor lymphocyte infusion donor (not recorded which). It is not recorded whose cells these are; they may come from a transplant donor.

The V call is TRBV9, the J call TRBJ2-7, with 7 nucleotides matching TRBD2. Germline V gene data show CDR1 as SGDLS and CDR2 as YYNGEE. After removal of 0 bases from V and 2 bases from J, the junction contained 5 bases not matched to a gene. This CDR3 region has 15 residues. CDR3 nucleotides: TGTGCCAGCAGCGTAGCGGGAGGTTCACCCTACGAGCAGTACTTC. Amino acid sequence: CASSVAGGSPYEQYF.

This clonotype was seen many times. CDR3 amino acids: CASSLSPGGGLNTEAFF. The DNA for the CDR3 is TGTGCCAGCAGCTTATCTCCGGGAGGGGGGCTGAACACTGAAGCTTTCTTT. The chain joins TRBV13 to TRBJ1-1; the D gene is possibly TRBD1 (6 bases). V lost 2 bases and J lost 0, with 16 bases in between. The germline V gene encodes CDR1 PRHDT and CDR2 FYEKMQ (reference sequence). The CDR3 covers 17 residues.

The chain carries TRBV3-1 and TRBJ2-3, with D possibly TRBD2 on 5 matching bases. The CDR3 is 14 residues long. The V end was cut by 3 bases, the J end by 7 bases, with 14 bases between. The V gene's germline CDR1 is LGHDT and CDR2 YNNKEL (reference sequence). In nucleotides, the CDR3 is TGTGCCAGCAGCCAGCGGCGGGCCTCGCATACGCAGTATTTT. It encodes CASSQRRASHTQYF.

The chain has TRBV6-2 or TRBV6-3 and TRBJ2-2; 8 nucleotides match TRBD2. Per the germline V gene, CDR1 is MNHEY and CDR2 is SVGEGT. The CDR3 sequence is 17 residues long. With 2 bases clipped from V and 6 bases from J, the junction kept 11 bases outside the gene matches. The CDR3 protein is CASSYLFGREDAGELFF. DNA of the CDR3: TGTGCCAGCAGTTACCTCTTCGGGCGGGAGGATGCCGGGGAGCTGTTTTTT.

This clonotype was picked up a small number of times. The chain couples TRBV10-3 to TRBJ2-7; 7 nucleotides line up with TRBD2. Per germline, CDR1 ENHRY and CDR2 SYGVKD. CDR3 length: 14 residues. V lost 3 bases and J lost 3; bases outside the gene matches: 5. As DNA, the CDR3 is TGTGCCATCAGTGATCCCGGGAGGATCTACGAGCAGTACTTC. Translated: CAISDPGRIYEQYF.

This clonotype was seen repeatedly, ten times or more. The chain links TRBV5-1 to TRBJ2-5, with D unresolved. CDR3 length: 12 amino acids. Germline assignment: CDR1 SGHRS and CDR2 YFSETQ. Trimming shortened V by 3 bases and J by 2 bases, and 5 bases separated the two germline ends. The CDR3 spells CASSSGQETQYF. CDR3 in DNA: TGCGCCAGCAGCTCAGGTCAAGAGACCCAGTACTTC.

This clonotype was seen at least ten times. V gene TRBV14 combines with J gene TRBJ1-1; D is ambiguous. The germline CDR1 and CDR2 sequences are SGHDN and FVKESK. The CDR3 runs 13 residues. The V end was cut by 1 base, the J end by 4 bases, with 7 bases between. Written as DNA, the CDR3 is TGTGCCAGCAGCCAAGGAACCGGCACTGAAGCTTTCTTT. Amino acids: CASSQGTGTEAFF.

V and J are TRBV3-1 and TRBJ2-3; 7 bases are a match to TRBD1. CDR3 length: 14 amino acids. Germline V gene data show CDR1 as LGHDT and CDR2 as YNNKEL (reference sequence). V was pared by 3 bases and J by 3 bases, with 3 bases of the junction left unmatched. CDR3 in amino acids: CASSHNRGTDTQYF. The CDR3 DNA is TGTGCCAGCAGCCACAACAGGGGTACAGATACGCAGTATTTT.

A few counts support this clonotype. This sequence joins TRBV12-3 or TRBV12-4 and TRBJ1-3; no clear D. With 1 base removed from V and 2 bases from J, the gap between germline ends came to 9 bases. The CDR3 is 15 amino acids. The CDR3 coding sequence is TGTGCCAGCAGTTTAGGCGGAGCAACTGGAAACACCATATATTTT. Translated, it gives CASSLGGATGNTIYF.

This clonotype has only a few counts. The chain joins TRBV20-1 to TRBJ2-3, with 13 bases aligning to TRBD2. Germline CDR1 is DFQATT and CDR2 is SNEGSKA (reference sequence). The CDR3 extends over 19 amino acids. V was pared by 0 bases and J by 2 bases, with 11 bases of the junction left unmatched. CDR3 nucleotides: TGCAGTGCTAGAGACCCCACGACTAGCGGGAGGTATTACACAGATACGCAGTATTTT. Protein sequence: CSARDPTTSGRYYTDTQYF.

The DNA of the CDR3 is TGTGCCAGCAGTTCTAGCGGACGAGACACCGGGGAGCTGTTTTTT. Its translation is CASSSSGRDTGELFF. The chain recombines TRBV28 with TRBJ2-2; TRBD2 aligns across 7 bases. CDR3 size: 15 residues. The V gene end was trimmed by 4 bases and the J gene end by 3 bases; junction bases not matched to a gene: 5. The germline V gene has CDR1 MDHEN and CDR2 SYDVKM.

This chain joins TRBV29-1 and TRBJ2-5; 9 nucleotides line up with TRBD1. The CDR3 sequence is 12 residues long. Unmatched junction bases numbered 2, after V lost 5 bases and J lost 4 bases. Per the germline V gene, CDR1 is SQVTM and CDR2 is ANQGSEA. CDR3 in amino acids: CSVNRGRETQYF. Here the CDR3 DNA reads TGCAGCGTTAACAGGGGGCGAGAGACCCAGTACTTC.

Many counts were recorded for this clonotype. This rearrangement joins TRBV12-3 or TRBV12-4 to TRBJ1-1; D not certain. The germline V and J ends were trimmed by 7 bases and 1 base, with 7 bases remaining between them. The CDR3 contains 12 residues. In nucleotides, the CDR3 is TGTGCCAGCACTCCACGGAACACTGAAGCTTTCTTT. It specifies CASTPRNTEAFF.

This clonotype was recorded a few times. The rearrangement links TRBV7-2 to TRBJ1-6, with D perhaps matching TRBD1 (6 bases). Germline values: CDR1 SGHTA, CDR2 FQGNSA. The CDR3 spans 15 residues. Between the trimmed V and J ends, which lost 3 bases and 5 bases, there was a span of 11 bases. Written as DNA, the CDR3 is TGTGCCAGCAGCTTGGGCGGGGGCCATAATTCACCCCTCCACTTT. Residues: CASSLGGGHNSPLHF.

The rearrangement links TRBV20-1 to TRBJ2-1; unclear D gene. With 3 bases removed from V and 8 bases from J, the gap between germline ends came to 8 bases. The CDR3 is 11 amino acids. CDR1 DFQATT and CDR2 SNEGSKA come from the germline V gene (reference sequence). CDR3 in amino acids: CSASRSYEQFF. The CDR3, as DNA: TGCAGTGCTAGTCGGAGCTATGAGCAGTTCTTC.

There are a few counts of this clonotype. V is TRBV9 and J is TRBJ1-1; D not resolved. With 1 base removed from V and 5 bases from J, the gap between germline ends came to 9 bases. The CDR3 consists of 13 residues. CDR1 and CDR2 (germline): SGDLS, YYNGEE. The CDR3 coding sequence is TGTGCCAGCAGCGTAAGGGCAGTTACTGAAGCTTTCTTT. Protein sequence: CASSVRAVTEAFF.

This clonotype was seen a few times. The chain uses TRBV5-6 and TRBJ1-1, with D possibly TRBD1 on 6 matching bases. The V end lost 5 bases, the J end lost 3 bases, and 11 bases lay between the germline ends. The CDR3 is 13 amino acids. Germline values: CDR1 SGHDT, CDR2 YYEEEE. The CDR3: CASRRQVYTEAFF. CDR3 sequence (DNA): TGTGCCAGCAGACGACAGGTCTACACTGAAGCTTTCTTT.

V and J are TRBV3-1 and TRBJ1-2; maybe TRBD1 (5 bases). Germline CDR1 and CDR2: LGHDT and YNNKEL (reference sequence). The CDR3 is made up of 12 amino acids. The V gene lost 4 bases and the J gene lost 8 bases, with 11 bases spanning the gap. CDR3 in amino acids: CASSLPWGGYTF. In nucleotides, the CDR3 is TGTGCCAGCAGCCTCCCCTGGGGGGGCTACACCTTC. The full variable domain, with the rest looked up from reference TRBV3-1 and TRBJ1-2, is DTAVSQTPKYLVTQMGNDKSIKCEQNLGHDTMYWYKQDSKKFLKIMFSYNNKELIINETVPNRFSPKSPDKAHLNLHINSLELGDSAVYFCASSLPWGGYTFGSGTRLTVV.

CDR3 protein: CASSPQGYGNTIYF. The CDR3 coding sequence is TGCGCCAGCAGCCCACAGGGGTATGGAAACACCATATATTTT. This chain joins TRBV5-1 and TRBJ1-3; 7 nucleotides align to TRBD1. The J segment lost 3 bases and the V segment lost 4 bases, leaving 4 bases of the junction unmatched. The CDR3 consists of 14 residues. Germline V gene lookup returns CDR1 SGHRS and CDR2 YFSETQ.